These T cell receptor beta chains were read from a single sample in a study of human T cells and chemical hapten exposure. TCRdb independently ran MiXCR on the RACE reads; one entry per CDR3 protein. In the table there are approximately 80,000 distinct CDR3 sequences, 7.5% to 9.5% of which are singletons. The sequences come from whole blood, collected in connection with sensitization to the hapten diphenylcyclopropenone (DPC). The source is a woman under 40 with alopecia areata. Some clones in this sample may be carry-over from other donors' samples. CDR3s include the opening cysteine and the closing phenylalanine or tryptophan. A D gene is named only where the DNA matches it firmly. A row's size may be missing; if present it is once, few, many or a size class.

TRBV5-1	-	15	many	TRBJ2-7	CASSFQGGSSYEQYF	TGCGCCAGCAGCTTCCAGGGAGGAAGCTCCTACGAGCAGTACTTC
TRBV20-1	TRBD1	16	many	TRBJ2-2	CSARKPGQTNTGELFF	TGCAGTGCTAGAAAGCCGGGACAGACGAACACCGGGGAGCTGTTTTTT
TRBV2	TRBD1	14	many	TRBJ1-5	CASSGQGNNQPQHF	TGTGCCAGCAGCGGACAGGGAAACAATCAGCCCCAGCATTTT
TRBV6-6	TRBD1	17	-	TRBJ2-1	CASSYYQTGGPMDEQFF	TGTGCCAGCAGTTACTACCAGACAGGGGGTCCTATGGATGAGCAGTTCTTC
TRBV3-1	-	16	many	TRBJ1-2	CASSQDPSGGNYGYTF	TGTGCCAGCAGCCAAGATCCGTCGGGAGGTAACTATGGCTACACCTTC
TRBV5-1	TRBD1	14	many	TRBJ1-1	CASSTWTGNTEAFF	TGCGCCAGCAGCACGTGGACAGGGAACACTGAAGCTTTCTTT
TRBV5-1	-	15	-	TRBJ2-5	CASSQPGKAQETQYF	TGCGCCAGCAGCCAACCGGGAAAGGCCCAAGAGACCCAGTACTTC
TRBV20-1	-	18	few	TRBJ1-6	CSARDWGRGGGYNSPLHF	TGCAGTGCTAGAGATTGGGGGAGAGGCGGGGGATATAATTCACCCCTCCACTTT
TRBV24-1	TRBD1	16	-	TRBJ2-1	CATSDSGTGTFGEQFF	TGTGCCACCAGTGATTCCGGGACAGGGACCTTCGGGGAGCAGTTCTTC
TRBV12-3/TRBV12-4	TRBD1	17	many	TRBJ1-4	CASRPDRGRVGDEKLFF	TGTGCCAGCAGGCCTGACAGGGGCCGAGTCGGCGATGAAAAACTGTTTTTT
TRBV6-1	-	13	many	TRBJ1-1	CASSEGRYTEAFF	TGTGCCAGCAGCGAAGGGAGATACACTGAAGCTTTCTTT
TRBV18	-	14	few	TRBJ1-2	CASSPIESNYGYTF	TGTGCCAGCTCCCCGATAGAATCTAACTATGGCTACACCTTC
TRBV6-5	TRBD1	15	many	TRBJ1-1	CASSYFTGVDTEAFF	TGTGCCAGCAGTTACTTTACAGGGGTAGACACTGAAGCTTTCTTT
TRBV6-2/TRBV6-3	TRBD2	21	many	TRBJ2-3	CASSYPLVRAGEIASTDTQYF	TGTGCCAGCAGTTACCCCCTCGTACGAGCGGGGGAGATCGCTAGCACAGATACGCAGTATTTT
TRBV5-1	-	16	many	TRBJ2-7	CASSYSLSGASYEQYF	TGCGCCAGCAGCTACTCCCTAAGTGGGGCCTCCTACGAGCAGTACTTC
TRBV6-5	-	13	few	TRBJ1-1	CASTPQGFAEAFF	TGTGCCAGCACCCCACAGGGTTTCGCTGAAGCTTTCTTT